This record looks at one T cell receptor (beta chain) sequence and its context. Its antigen is currently unknown. This CDR3 contains 21 residues. This sample was taken from a study of response to subunit inactivated influenza vaccine. Study-wide points: T cells newly recruited by each seasonal influenza vaccination are few, the authors suggested.

TCRdb ran MiXCR on the RT-PCR reads and lists one entry per CDR3 protein. The table lists about 520,000 distinct CDR3 sequences, more than 7% of them singletons, with under 15% in the top ten. The chain has TRBV21-1 and TRBJ2-6; the table's D gene call, TRBD2, was not cross checked with the DNA. TRBV21-1 is listed as a pseudogene. This sample comprised PBMCs from blood, obtained 23 to 25 months after vaccination. The source is a man aged 50 to 75 who received an inactivated influenza vaccine. CDR3 coding DNA: TGTGCCAGCAGCAAACAGAGCCCTCGGACAGAAACCCGTTCTGGGGCCAACGTCCTGACTTTC. Its protein is CASSKQSPRTETRSGANVLTF.